This TCR beta chain was recorded in a study of blood T cell repertoires in COVID-19. As for the study in general: The cDNA or gDNA used as material had been derived from T cells, B-cell-depleted T cells, or PBMCs.

Sequencing was performed with immunoSEQ multiplex PCR; in TCRdb, only in-frame clones are kept and a portion is missing. The sample records over 140,000 clones, almost 80% being singletons. The CDR3 length is 18 residues. Looked up from germline, CDR1 is ENHRY and CDR2 is SYGVKD. V was cut by 6 bases and J by 0 bases, with 20 bases left in between. This TCR was recovered from a woman aged 45-60 years who had recovered from COVID-19. The rearrangement joins TRBV10-3 to TRBJ2-2; a weak D match, TRBD1 (6 bases). The source material was PBMCs or T cells enriched from blood (not recorded which). Here the CDR3 reads CAISPLTGPNANTGELFF. The CDR3 DNA follows: TGTGCCATCAGCCCCCTAACAGGGCCGAACGCGAACACCGGGGAGCTGTTTTTT.